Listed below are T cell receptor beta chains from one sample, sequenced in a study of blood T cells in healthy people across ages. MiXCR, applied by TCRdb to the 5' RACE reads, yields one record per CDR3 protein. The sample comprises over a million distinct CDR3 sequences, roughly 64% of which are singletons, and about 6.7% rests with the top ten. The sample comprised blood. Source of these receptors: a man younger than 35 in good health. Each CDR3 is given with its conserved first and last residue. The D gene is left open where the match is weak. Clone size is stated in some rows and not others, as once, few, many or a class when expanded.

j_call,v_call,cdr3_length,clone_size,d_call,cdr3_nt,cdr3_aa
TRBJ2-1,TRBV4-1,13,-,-,TGCGCCAGCAGAATTTCGCGGGGCTCAGAGCAGTTCTTC,CASRISRGSEQFF
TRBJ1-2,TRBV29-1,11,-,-,TGCAGCGTTGATGACGGCGTCGGCTACACCTTC,CSVDDGVGYTF
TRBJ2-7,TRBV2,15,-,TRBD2,TGTGCCAGCATACGTCAGAGCGGGGCCTCCTACGAGCAGTACTTC,CASIRQSGASYEQYF
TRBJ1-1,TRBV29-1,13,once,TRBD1,TGCAGCGTTGTTGAGACAGGGGGAACTGAAGCTTTCTTT,CSVVETGGTEAFF
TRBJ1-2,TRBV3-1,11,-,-,TGTGCCAGTAGCCAGACGGAATCCTACACCTTC,CASSQTESYTF
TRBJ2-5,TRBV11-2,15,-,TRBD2,TGTGCCAGCAGCTTATCAGCGGGGGGGCACAATGAGCAGTACTTC,CASSLSAGGHNEQYF
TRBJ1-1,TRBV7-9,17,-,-,TGTGCCAGCAGAAAAATGGGCGGGGAGAGAGGTAACACTGAAGCTTTCTTT,CASRKMGGERGNTEAFF
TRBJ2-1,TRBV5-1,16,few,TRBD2,TGCGCCAGCAGCTTCTCAGCGGGAGTGGTTTACAATGAGCAGTTCTTC,CASSFSAGVVYNEQFF
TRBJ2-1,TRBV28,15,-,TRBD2,TGTGCCAGCAGTTTACCCCCGGGAGGGGACAATGAGCAGTTCTTC,CASSLPPGGDNEQFF
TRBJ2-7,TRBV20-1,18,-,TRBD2,TGCAGTGCTAGTAGTTTAGCGGGAGGGCCCTTGGCGTTCTACGAGCAGTACTTC,CSASSLAGGPLAFYEQYF
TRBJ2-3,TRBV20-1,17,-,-,TGCAGTGCTAGAGATTACAAGGGGGGATTAGACACAGATACGCAGTATTTT,CSARDYKGGLDTDTQYF
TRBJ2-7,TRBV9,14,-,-,TGTGCCAGCAGCGAAACCCAGGGTGTGTACGAGCAGTACTTC,CASSETQGVYEQYF
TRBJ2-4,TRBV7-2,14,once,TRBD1,TGTGCCAGCAGCTCGGGACAGGGGACGAACATTCAGTACTTC,CASSSGQGTNIQYF
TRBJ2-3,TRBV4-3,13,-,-,TGCGCCAGCAGCCAAGGCGTGGGATATACGCAGTATTTT,CASSQGVGYTQYF
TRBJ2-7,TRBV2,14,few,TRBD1,TGTGCCAGCAGTGGGGACAGGGGAGCCTACGAGCAGTACTTC,CASSGDRGAYEQYF
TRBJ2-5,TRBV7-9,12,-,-,TGTGCCAGCAGCTCACAGGGTCCGACCCAGTACTTC,CASSSQGPTQYF
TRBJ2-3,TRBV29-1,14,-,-,TGCAGCGTTGCAGGGGGGGCTAAGGGAGATACGCAGTATTTT,CSVAGGAKGDTQYF
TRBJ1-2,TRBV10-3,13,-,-,TGTGCCATCAGTGAGTCACATCTGTCTGGCTACACCTTC,CAISESHLSGYTF
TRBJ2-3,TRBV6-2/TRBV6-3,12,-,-,TGTGCCAGCAGCCTACCTGTGGGCGCGCAGTATTTT,CASSLPVGAQYF